One and the same sample provided the 19 T cell receptor beta chains below, sequenced in a study of technical replicates of blood from a handful of donors. Generated by immunoSEQ multiplex PCR, the TCRdb table keeps only in-frame clones and is missing some. This sample yields 35,000 to 50,000 clones, of which around 96% are seen a single time; around 0.4% belongs to the top ten. Sequenced sample: T cells isolated from PBMCs. These receptors were obtained from a human donor in good health.

The chain recombines TRBV27 with TRBJ2-1; 11 positions match TRBD2. This CDR3 is 20 amino acids long. Trimming at V came to 6 bases and at J to 1 base, leaving 17 bases not matched to a gene. Germline loops: CDR1 MNHEY, CDR2 SMNVEV (reference sequence). In DNA form, the CDR3 reads TGTGCCAGCAGGAACCCCCTGACTAGCGGGATGGAACTTTCCTACAATGAGCAGTTCTTC. It encodes CASRNPLTSGMELSYNEQFF.

This sequence joins TRBV4-3 and TRBJ2-1, with D tentatively TRBD2 (6 bases). The germline CDR1 and CDR2 sequences are LGHNA and YSLEER. The V gene lost 0 bases and the J gene lost 2 bases, with 8 bases spanning the gap. CDR3 length: 15 amino acids. CDR3 in amino acids: CASSQDGGTYNEQFF. In DNA form, the CDR3 reads TGCGCCAGCAGCCAAGATGGCGGGACCTACAATGAGCAGTTCTTC.

This chain joins TRBV7-3 and TRBJ2-2; D is unresolved. The CDR3 runs to 14 residues. Germline assignment: CDR1 SGHTA and CDR2 FQGTGA. Trimming removed 3 bases at V and 7 bases at J, with 12 bases between. The CDR3 loop is CASSFGFSGGELFF. For the CDR3, the DNA is TGTGCCAGCAGCTTCGGTTTCTCGGGCGGGGAGCTGTTTTTT.

As DNA, the CDR3 is TGCAGTGTATCTATAAAGGGCTACACCTTC. The encoded protein is CSVSIKGYTF. V is TRBV20-1 and J is TRBJ1-2; D ambiguous. This CDR3 is built from 10 residues. Germline V lookup: CDR1 DFQATT, CDR2 SNEGSKA (reference sequence). Trimming removed 7 bases at V and 8 bases at J, with 11 bases between.

The V gene is TRBV11-3, the J gene TRBJ1-1; D possibly corresponds to TRBD1 (6 bases). Looked up from germline, CDR1 is SGHNT and CDR2 is YENEEA. CDR3 length: 14 residues. V dropped 4 bases and J dropped 7 bases, with 16 bases sitting between them. The CDR3 spells CASSSRGGLNEAFF. The CDR3 DNA follows: TGTGCCAGCAGCTCCAGGGGTGGCCTAAATGAAGCTTTCTTT. The full variable domain, its missing parts supplied by reference TRBV11-3 and TRBJ1-1, is EAGVVQSPRYKIIEKKQPVAFWCNPISGHNTLYWYLQNLGQGPELLIRYENEEAVDDSQLPKDRFSAERLKGVDSTLKIQPAELGDSAVYLCASSSRGGLNEAFFGQGTRLTVV.

The chain links TRBV19 to TRBJ2-7; 12 positions match TRBD2. V dropped 6 bases and J dropped 5; count of bases not matched to a gene: 8. Germline V CDR1 and CDR2: LNHDA, SQIVND (reference sequence). The CDR3 covers 15 residues. The CDR3 loop is CASSLTSGRNHEQYF. The CDR3 DNA is TGTGCCAGTAGCCTAACTAGCGGGAGGAATCACGAGCAGTACTTC.

The chain joins TRBV9 to TRBJ2-1; tentatively, D is TRBD1 (6 bases). CDR3 length: 16 amino acids. Germline-derived CDR1 and CDR2 are SGDLS and YYNGEE. Trimming removed 0 bases from V and 0 bases from J, with 10 bases in between. The CDR3 loop reads CASSVDLQGSYNEQFF. CDR3 sequence (DNA): TGTGCCAGCAGCGTAGATTTACAGGGCTCCTACAATGAGCAGTTCTTC.

The CDR3 nucleotides are TGTGCCAGCAGCGTTTTTGCGGACACCGGGGAGCTGTTTTTT. Protein sequence: CASSVFADTGELFF. The chain is built from TRBV9 and TRBJ2-2; D uncertain. The germline CDR1 and CDR2 sequences are SGDLS and YYNGEE. Trimming shortened V by 2 bases and J by 3 bases, and 8 bases separated the two germline ends. CDR3 length: 14 residues.

CDR3 bases: TGTGCCAGCAGCTTAGAGGAGGGCATGATCGTATATGGCTACACCTTC. Its translation is CASSLEEGMIVYGYTF. The chain joins TRBV7-2 to TRBJ1-2; no clear D gene. V was clipped by 1 base and J by 5 bases, with 17 bases between them. From germline, CDR1 is SGHTA and CDR2 FQGNSA. CDR3 size: 16 residues.

The chain employs TRBV28 and TRBJ2-7; D is unresolved. The germline V and J ends were trimmed by 2 bases and 2 bases, with 10 bases remaining between them. CDR1 is MDHEN, CDR2 SYDVKM, per germline. There are 14 residues in the CDR3. The CDR3 DNA follows: TGTGCCAGCAGTTTAAAATACAGAACCTACGAGCAGTACTTC. This gives the protein CASSLKYRTYEQYF.

The chain uses TRBV28 and TRBJ2-7, with D perhaps matching TRBD2 (5 bases). The V end was cut by 5 bases, the J end by 7 bases, with 21 bases between. This CDR3 comprises 15 residues. Germline CDR1 MDHEN, CDR2 SYDVKM. Here the CDR3 DNA reads TGTGCCAGCAGTCCTCCCCGGACGGGAATCAGGGAGCAGTACTTC. This encodes CASSPPRTGIREQYF.

The chain couples TRBV30 to TRBJ1-1; D is perhaps TRBD1 (5 bases). The ends were cut back, 1 base at V and 8 bases at J, with 14 bases in the middle. The CDR3 is 13 residues long. The germline CDR1 and CDR2 sequences are GTSNPN and SVGIG (reference sequence). The CDR3 DNA is TGTGCCTGGAGTGCTCCAACCCGGGGGGAAGCTTTCTTT. Translated, it gives CAWSAPTRGEAFF.

V and J are TRBV6-5 and TRBJ1-1, with a possible D match to TRBD1 (6 bases). The CDR3 covers 15 residues. Per the germline V gene, CDR1 is MNHEY and CDR2 is SVGAGI. Trimming pared 2 bases from V and 0 bases from J, leaving 10 bases between. CDR3 DNA sequence: TGTGCCAGCAGTTACCAGGGGCGCATGAACACTGAAGCTTTCTTT. As protein: CASSYQGRMNTEAFF.

This rearrangement joins TRBV11-3 to TRBJ2-5, with a weak D call TRBD1 (6 bases). V was trimmed by 3 bases and J by 4 bases, leaving 15 bases between them. This CDR3 has 15 amino acids. Germline V gene sequence: CDR1 SGHNT, CDR2 YENEEA. The CDR3 loop is CASSLGQGTAETQYF. CDR3 nucleotides: TGTGCCAGCAGCTTGGGTCAGGGGACGGCAGAGACCCAGTACTTC.

For this clone: Relative to the germline gene, one junction end is altered; a read error may explain this. The chain couples TRBV7-7 to TRBJ2-1, with 9 bases matching TRBD2. Germline loops: CDR1 SSHAT, CDR2 FNYEAQ (reference sequence). The CDR3 is 14 amino acids. The CDR3 spells CASSLSGRNNEQFF. CDR3 bases: TGTGCTAGCAGCTTAAGCGGGAGGAACAATGAGCAGTTCTTC.

The CDR3 loop is CASSPPRGTNEKLFF. CDR3 nucleotides: TGTGCCAGCTCACCACCTAGGGGGACTAATGAAAAACTGTTTTTT. The chain joins TRBV18 to TRBJ1-4; a possible D gene is TRBD1 (6 bases). The germline V and J ends were trimmed by 0 bases and 2 bases, with 7 bases remaining between them. Germline lookup yields CDR1 KGHSH and CDR2 LQKENI. The CDR3 runs to 15 residues.

The CDR3 sequence: CASRRRDTGKQFF. The CDR3, as DNA: TGTGCCAGCAGACGCCGGGACACCGGGAAGCAGTTCTTC. The chain joins TRBV28 to TRBJ2-1, with D possibly matching TRBD1 (6 bases). Germline values: CDR1 MDHEN, CDR2 SYDVKM. V shed 6 bases and J shed 11 bases, with 17 bases lying between them. The CDR3 totals 13 residues.

The chain uses TRBV9 and TRBJ2-5; 9 bases match TRBD2. CDR1 and CDR2 from the germline V gene are SGDLS and YYNGEE. V lost 7 bases and J lost 4; bases outside the gene matches: 11. The CDR3 covers 15 residues. DNA of the CDR3: TGTGCCAGCGGGAGAGGCCTAGCGGGACTAGAGACCCAGTACTTC. It translates to CASGRGLAGLETQYF.

The chain has TRBV7-3 and TRBJ2-3, with 11 bases matching TRBD1. The junction had 3 bases not matched to a gene; V was cut back by 4 bases and J by 3 bases. The germline gives CDR1 SGHTA, CDR2 FQGTGA. The CDR3 has 15 residues. CDR3 loop: CASSSGQGATDTQYF. The CDR3 region has the DNA TGTGCCAGCAGCTCTGGACAGGGGGCAACAGATACGCAGTATTTT.